These 31 T cell receptor beta chains were all obtained from the same sample, sequenced in a study of control samples from healthy donors and cancer patients. Method: immunoSEQ multiplex PCR; TCRdb's copy keeps in-frame clones and lacks some. Seen here are tens of thousands of clones, around 90% observed once, and the top ten hold approximately 8.8%. Material: PBMCs. Receptors originate from a woman between 45 and 65 years old with colorectal cancer.

CDR3 DNA: TGTGCCAGCAGCTCCCAGGGGAGCGGAAACACCATATATTTT. Its protein product is CASSSQGSGNTIYF. V is TRBV7-8 and J is TRBJ1-3, with a tentative D call TRBD1 (6 bases). CDR1 is SGHVS and CDR2 is FQNEAQ in the germline V gene. V lost 4 bases, J lost 4 bases, and 11 bases lay in between. The CDR3 is made up of 14 amino acids.

The chain carries TRBV28 and TRBJ2-1; D is ambiguous. V lost 2 bases to trimming and J lost 7 bases, with 15 bases between them. Germline-derived CDR1 and CDR2 are MDHEN and SYDVKM. The CDR3 is 15 amino acids. CDR3 nucleotides: TGTGCCAGCAGTTTAGTCCGGAGTACAACGAATGAGCAGTTCTTC. This gives the protein CASSLVRSTTNEQFF.

This CDR3 reads CASSITGGFDSPLHF. The CDR3 DNA reads TGTGCCAGTAGTATTACAGGGGGTTTTGATTCACCCCTCCACTTT. The chain employs TRBV19 and TRBJ1-6; 8 nucleotides agree with TRBD1. This CDR3 comprises 15 residues. From germline, CDR1 is LNHDA and CDR2 SQIVND (reference sequence). J gave up 8 bases and V 3 bases, and 6 bases lay outside the gene matches.

The chain combines TRBV5-1 with TRBJ2-5; no definite D call. Germline lookup yields CDR1 SGHRS and CDR2 YFSETQ. The CDR3 contains 12 residues. V was cut by 4 bases and J by 0 bases, with 4 bases left in between. The CDR3 region is CASSIDQETQYF. The CDR3 region has the DNA TGCGCCAGCAGCATAGACCAAGAGACCCAGTACTTC.

The chain links TRBV3-1 (or the pseudogene TRBV3-2) to TRBJ2-5; D is uncertain. V was trimmed by 4 bases and J by 2 bases, leaving 8 bases between them. The CDR3 is 13 amino acids. Germline values: CDR1 LGHDT, CDR2 YNNKEL (reference sequence). The CDR3 DNA is TGTGCCAGCAGCCCCCCTGGGCAAGAGACCCAGTACTTC. This translates into CASSPPGQETQYF.

The rearrangement uses TRBV24-1 and TRBJ2-3; 10 bases agree with TRBD1. This CDR3 is 14 amino acids long. From germline, CDR1 is KGHDR and CDR2 SFDVKD. J was trimmed by 1 base and V by 9 bases; bases with no gene match: 3. DNA of the CDR3: TGTGCCACCGCCGGACAGGGGGGCACAGATACGCAGTATTTT. Protein: CATAGQGGTDTQYF.

The chain carries TRBV4-3 and TRBJ1-1; a possible D gene is TRBD1 (5 bases). This CDR3 is built from 14 residues. Trimming took 5 bases from V and 4 from J, leaving 14 bases between them. Germline CDR1 and CDR2: LGHNA and YSLEER. The CDR3 sequence: CASSYLEGSTEAFF. CDR3 in DNA: TGCGCCAGCAGCTATCTTGAGGGGAGCACTGAAGCTTTCTTT.

V is TRBV6-2 or TRBV6-3 and J is TRBJ2-1; D is unclear. This CDR3 is 13 amino acids long. Germline CDR1 is MNHEY and CDR2 is SVGEGT. The V and J ends lost 5 bases and 4 bases respectively, with 9 bases between them. CDR3 amino acids: CASSPGWYNEQFF. The CDR3 nucleotides read TGTGCCAGCAGTCCCGGCTGGTACAATGAGCAGTTCTTC.

The chain recombines TRBV7-3 with TRBJ2-5; 7 positions match TRBD2. Germline lookup yields CDR1 SGHTA and CDR2 FQGTGA. The CDR3 is made up of 13 amino acids. J lost 4 bases, V lost 2 bases, and 1 base had no gene match. CDR3 coding DNA: TGTGCCAGCAGCTTATCGGGGGGAGAGACCCAGTACTTC. It yields the protein CASSLSGGETQYF.

This clone has a single count. CDR3 residues: CASSVTDRGGTEAFF. CDR3 sequence (DNA): TGTGCCAGCAGCGTAACTGACAGGGGGGGCACTGAAGCTTTCTTT. The chain carries TRBV5-6 and TRBJ1-1; 9 bases match TRBD1. V shed 4 bases, J shed 4 bases, and the junction held 8 bases outside the gene matches. The CDR3 extends over 15 amino acids. Germline-derived CDR1 and CDR2 are SGHDT and YYEEEE.

This chain joins TRBV2 and TRBJ1-6, with D possibly TRBD1 on 5 matching bases. Germline CDR1 and CDR2: SNHLY and FYNNEI. Trimming took 6 bases from V and 7 from J, leaving 16 bases between them. The CDR3 is 15 amino acids. The CDR3 DNA sequence: TGTGCCAGCAGGAAGGGACTCCAGGAGAATTCACCCCTCCACTTT. Its translation is CASRKGLQENSPLHF.

V and J are TRBV12-3 or TRBV12-4 and TRBJ2-2, with D possibly being TRBD1 or TRBD2 (5 bases each). V was trimmed by 3 bases and J by 6 bases, leaving 8 bases between them. The CDR3 sequence is 13 residues long. CDR3 amino acids: CASSFGGAGELFF. The CDR3 DNA is TGTGCCAGCAGTTTTGGGGGTGCCGGGGAGCTGTTTTTT.

This clone was detected once. This chain uses TRBV6-4 with TRBJ2-2; D possibly matches TRBD1 or TRBD2 (5 bases each). V was pared by 1 base and J by 5 bases, with 14 bases between. CDR3 size: 16 residues. CDR1 is MRHNA and CDR2 is SNTAGT in the germline V gene. This CDR3 reads CASSDWSQGETGELFF. CDR3 nucleotide sequence: TGTGCCAGCAGTGACTGGAGCCAGGGAGAGACCGGGGAGCTGTTTTTT.

This chain links TRBV27 with TRBJ1-5; no firm D call. Germline V lookup: CDR1 MNHEY, CDR2 SMNVEV (reference sequence). V gave up 3 bases and J gave up 2 bases, with 8 bases separating them. This CDR3 is built from 14 residues. CDR3 sequence (DNA): TGTGCCAGCAGTTTTAGAGGAGGCAATCAGCCCCAGCATTTT. This sequence encodes CASSFRGGNQPQHF.

This clone has only one observation. CDR3 bases: TGTGCCTGGAGTGCCCCCTGGACAGCGTCGGGCTACACCTTC. This translates into CAWSAPWTASGYTF. The J gene is TRBJ1-2, the V gene TRBV30; the D gene is possibly TRBD1 (6 bases). Germline V lookup: CDR1 GTSNPN, CDR2 SVGIG (reference sequence). V lost 1 base and J 8 bases, leaving 17 bases between the germline ends. CDR3 length: 14 residues.

The chain combines TRBV7-2 with TRBJ1-2; 10 positions agree with TRBD1. Germline CDR1 is SGHTA and CDR2 is FQGNSA. The CDR3 is 15 residues long. The J segment lost 7 bases and the V segment lost 5 bases, leaving 10 bases of the junction unmatched. This CDR3 is CASSPPGTGDSGYTF. CDR3 coding DNA: TGTGCCAGCAGCCCCCCTGGGACAGGGGACTCTGGCTACACCTTC.

The V gene is TRBV5-1, the J gene TRBJ2-3, with D unclear. Trimming took 4 bases from V and 3 from J, leaving 9 bases between them. The CDR3 loop spans 13 amino acids. CDR1 and CDR2 (germline): SGHRS, YFSETQ. The CDR3: CASSPDRTDTQYF. DNA of the CDR3: TGCGCCAGCAGCCCCGATCGGACAGATACGCAGTATTTT.

The gene calls are TRBV27 and TRBJ1-2, with a weak D call TRBD1 (5 bases). Germline CDR1 is MNHEY and CDR2 is SMNVEV (reference sequence). V dropped 0 bases and J dropped 7 bases, with 15 bases sitting between them. This CDR3 region has 15 residues. The CDR3 is CASSLSPQGSFGYTF. CDR3 DNA: TGTGCCAGCAGTTTATCGCCTCAGGGATCCTTTGGCTACACCTTC.

This chain links TRBV28 with TRBJ1-2, with D possibly being TRBD1 (5 bases). The V end lost 4 bases, the J end lost 5 bases, and 14 bases lay between the germline ends. The germline V gene encodes CDR1 MDHEN and CDR2 SYDVKM. CDR3 length: 14 amino acids. The CDR3: CASSSAGPLYGYTF. In DNA, the CDR3 is TGTGCCAGCAGTTCCGCGGGACCTCTTTATGGCTACACCTTC.

This clone appeared once. This chain uses TRBV5-1 with TRBJ2-3; D is undetermined. This CDR3 has 15 residues. From germline, CDR1 is SGHRS and CDR2 YFSETQ. V was cut by 4 bases and J by 0 bases, with 12 bases left in between. CDR3 sequence (DNA): TGCGCCAGCAGCGGGGAACATACTAGCACAGATACGCAGTATTTT. It codes for CASSGEHTSTDTQYF.

The chain combines TRBV6-5 with TRBJ2-5; a weak D match, TRBD1 (6 bases). Trimming shortened V by 6 bases and J by 4 bases, and 18 bases separated the two germline ends. Germline V gene sequence: CDR1 MNHEY, CDR2 SVGAGI. This CDR3 has 15 residues. CDR3 nucleotide sequence: TGTGCCAGCAGCCCCACTACAGGGTTTCGAGAGACCCAGTACTTC. Protein: CASSPTTGFRETQYF.

Worth noting for this clone: One junction end does not reproduce the germline sequence, and a read error may be involved. The chain has TRBV7-2 and TRBJ2-5; maybe TRBD1 (6 bases). CDR3 length equals 12 residues. From germline, CDR1 is SGHTA and CDR2 FQGNSA. The CDR3 bases are TGTGCCAGCAGCTTAGCGCCAGGGGCTCTGGACTTC. Translation gives CASSLAPGALDF.

The rearrangement joins TRBV6-1 to TRBJ1-5; D possibly corresponds to TRBD1 (6 bases). The germline gives CDR1 MNHNS, CDR2 SASEGT. CDR3 size: 19 residues. With 0 bases removed from V and 3 bases from J, the gap between germline ends came to 21 bases. The CDR3 loop reads CASSEALLGREGVNQPQHF. The CDR3 DNA follows: TGTGCCAGCAGTGAAGCGCTTCTGGGCAGAGAGGGGGTCAATCAGCCCCAGCATTTT.

This clone was observed a single time. The chain joins TRBV6-1 to TRBJ2-1; 7 bases agree with TRBD2. CDR1 is MNHNS and CDR2 is SASEGT in the germline V gene. The junction had 2 bases not matched to a gene; V was cut back by 2 bases and J by 7 bases. The CDR3 is 13 amino acids. The CDR3 region is CASSEWRGNEQFF. Here the CDR3 DNA reads TGTGCCAGCAGTGAATGGCGGGGGAATGAGCAGTTCTTC.

CDR3 in DNA: TGTGCCAGTAGTAGCCTAGCGGGGAATGCCGGGGAGCTGTTTTTT. Translated: CASSSLAGNAGELFF. The chain uses TRBV19 and TRBJ2-2; 9 positions match TRBD2. The CDR3 runs to 15 residues. CDR1 and CDR2 (germline): LNHDA, SQIVND (reference sequence). V lost 4 bases, J lost 6 bases, and 6 bases stayed unmatched. The full variable domain, with the rest looked up from reference TRBV19 and TRBJ2-2, is DGGITQSPKYLFRKEGQNVTLSCEQNLNHDAMYWYRQDPGQGLRLIYYSQIVNDFQKGDIAEGYSVSREKKESFPLTVTSAQKNPTAFYLCASSSLAGNAGELFFGEGSRLTVL.

The genes are TRBV28 and TRBJ1-6; 7 bases align to TRBD1. CDR1 and CDR2 (germline): MDHEN, SYDVKM. Germline trimming cut 10 bases from V and 9 bases from J; bases unmatched to any gene: 9. The CDR3 has 13 amino acids. The CDR3 reads CATRQGTGSPLHF. For the CDR3, the DNA is TGTGCCACCAGACAGGGAACGGGTTCACCCCTCCACTTT.

The V gene is TRBV6-6, the J gene TRBJ2-1; D gene uncertain. There are 13 residues in the CDR3. Per the germline V gene, CDR1 is MNHNY and CDR2 is SVGAGI (reference sequence). The V end lost 2 bases, the J end lost 9 bases, and 11 bases lay between the germline ends. The CDR3 loop reads CASSYPIEGEQFF. CDR3 in DNA: TGTGCCAGCAGTTACCCCATTGAAGGTGAGCAGTTCTTC.

This sequence joins TRBV28 and TRBJ1-2; 10 nucleotides match TRBD1. Germline V lookup: CDR1 MDHEN, CDR2 SYDVKM. The V gene end was trimmed by 5 bases and the J gene end by 2 bases; junction bases not matched to a gene: 5. This CDR3 is built from 15 residues. As DNA, the CDR3 is TGTGCCAGCAGTCCTCCGGGACAGGGGAACTATGGCTACACCTTC. This translates into CASSPPGQGNYGYTF.

This clone was detected only once. The V and J genes are TRBV7-2 and TRBJ2-3; D remains unclear. Trimming cost V 2 bases and J 7 bases, with 4 bases left between them. The CDR3 contains 11 residues. Looked up from germline, CDR1 is SGHTA and CDR2 is FQGNSA. In DNA, the CDR3 is TGTGCCAGCAGCTTATGGAATACGCAGTATTTT. Its translation is CASSLWNTQYF.

This sequence joins TRBV10-3 and TRBJ1-2; tentatively, D is TRBD1 (6 bases). Germline V gene sequence: CDR1 ENHRY, CDR2 SYGVKD. The CDR3 loop spans 14 amino acids. Trimming left V 0 bases short and J 7 bases short, with 12 bases between. The CDR3 loop reads CAISESTGMGGYTF. For the CDR3, the DNA is TGTGCCATCAGTGAGTCGACAGGAATGGGTGGCTACACCTTC.

This rearrangement joins TRBV9 to TRBJ1-5; a weak D match, TRBD1 (6 bases). CDR3 length: 14 residues. With 4 bases removed from V and 2 bases from J, the gap between germline ends came to 10 bases. From germline, CDR1 is SGDLS and CDR2 YYNGEE. As DNA, the CDR3 is TGTGCCAGCAGCCACTCAGGGGGCAATCAGCCCCAGCATTTT. Translating gives CASSHSGGNQPQHF.